This passage covers 8 T cell receptor beta chains from one sample sequenced in a study of T cells expressing NK-cell markers. TCRdb re-called the 5' RACE reads, yielding one record per CDR3 amino acid sequence without DNA. The sample table includes some 450,000 distinct CDR3 sequences. The sample taken for sequencing was blood T cells: a sorted CD56 or NKG2C T cell subset, CD4+ or CD8+ T cells, or bulk PBMC T cells (not recorded which). The receptors originated from a woman between 18 and 69 years old in good health.

This sequence joins TRBV6-2 or TRBV6-3 and TRBJ2-7; the TCRdb call, TRBD1, lacks DNA for checking. Germline V gene sequence: CDR1 MNHEY, CDR2 SVGEGT. There are 14 residues in the CDR3. The CDR3 sequence is CASNGDPYSYEQYF.

The V call is TRBV4-2, the J call TRBJ1-2. The CDR3 contains 13 residues. Germline V gene lookup returns CDR1 LGHNA and CDR2 YNFKEQ. The CDR3: CASSQPRSYGYTF.

The chain links TRBV20-1 to TRBJ1-1; TCRdb gives TRBD1 as the D gene, but with no DNA this cannot be confirmed. Germline CDR1 and CDR2: DFQATT and SNEGSKA (reference sequence). There are 14 residues in the CDR3. The CDR3 region is CSVKQGSGGTEAFF.

V is TRBV12-3 or TRBV12-4 and J is TRBJ1-2. This CDR3 comprises 14 residues. CDR3 sequence reads: CASSLTVDSYGYTF.

The genes are TRBV20-1 and TRBJ2-1; TCRdb selects TRBD2, and the lack of DNA leaves this call unchecked. Germline lookup yields CDR1 DFQATT and CDR2 SNEGSKA (reference sequence). The CDR3 spans 15 residues. CDR3 residues: CSAMGLAGNNNEQFF.

The rearrangement links TRBV5-1 to TRBJ2-1; TCRdb's assignment of TRBD2 cannot be checked, as there is no DNA. The CDR3 has 16 residues. Germline CDR1 reads SGHRS; CDR2 reads YFSETQ. CDR3 amino acids: CASSKTSGSSYNEQFF.

The chain uses TRBV29-1 and TRBJ2-2; the D call from TCRdb, TRBD1, cannot be confirmed without DNA. From germline, CDR1 is SQVTM and CDR2 ANQGSEA. CDR3 length equals 14 residues. CDR3 residues: CSVAPSGNTGELFF.

The V gene is TRBV12-3 or TRBV12-4, the J gene TRBJ1-2; the D call of TRBD1 rests on TCRdb alone, since no DNA is present to check it. This CDR3 contains 15 residues. CDR3 region: CASSLRGRGGYGYTF.